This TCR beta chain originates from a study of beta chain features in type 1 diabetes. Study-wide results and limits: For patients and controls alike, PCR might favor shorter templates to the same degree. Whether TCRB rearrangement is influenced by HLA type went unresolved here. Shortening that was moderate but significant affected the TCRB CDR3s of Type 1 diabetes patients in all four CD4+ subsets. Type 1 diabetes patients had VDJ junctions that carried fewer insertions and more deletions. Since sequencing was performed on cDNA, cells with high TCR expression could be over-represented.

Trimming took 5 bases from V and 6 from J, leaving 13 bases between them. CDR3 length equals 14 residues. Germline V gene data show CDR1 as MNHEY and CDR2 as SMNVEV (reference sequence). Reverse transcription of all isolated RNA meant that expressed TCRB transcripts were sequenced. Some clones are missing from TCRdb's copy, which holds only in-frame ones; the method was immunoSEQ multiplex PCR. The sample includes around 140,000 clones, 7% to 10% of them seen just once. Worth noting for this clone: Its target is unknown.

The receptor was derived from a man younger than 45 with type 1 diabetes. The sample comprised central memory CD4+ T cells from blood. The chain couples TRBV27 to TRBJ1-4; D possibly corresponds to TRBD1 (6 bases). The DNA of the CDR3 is TGTGCCAGCAGTGGGGGCCCAGCCTATGAAAAACTGTTTTTT. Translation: CASSGGPAYEKLFF.